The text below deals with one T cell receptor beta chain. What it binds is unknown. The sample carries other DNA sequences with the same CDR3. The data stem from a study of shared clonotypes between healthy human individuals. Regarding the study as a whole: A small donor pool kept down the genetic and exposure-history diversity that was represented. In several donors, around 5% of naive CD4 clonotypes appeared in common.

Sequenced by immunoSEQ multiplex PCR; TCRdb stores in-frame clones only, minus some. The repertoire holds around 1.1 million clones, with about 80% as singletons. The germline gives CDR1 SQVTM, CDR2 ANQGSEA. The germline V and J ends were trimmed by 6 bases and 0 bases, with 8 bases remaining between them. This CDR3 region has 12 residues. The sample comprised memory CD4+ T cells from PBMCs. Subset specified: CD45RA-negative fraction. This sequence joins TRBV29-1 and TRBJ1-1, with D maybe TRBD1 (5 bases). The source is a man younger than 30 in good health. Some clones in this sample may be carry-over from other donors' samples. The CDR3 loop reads CSVGGMNTEAFF. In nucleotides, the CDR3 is TGCAGCGTGGGGGGTATGAACACTGAAGCTTTCTTT.